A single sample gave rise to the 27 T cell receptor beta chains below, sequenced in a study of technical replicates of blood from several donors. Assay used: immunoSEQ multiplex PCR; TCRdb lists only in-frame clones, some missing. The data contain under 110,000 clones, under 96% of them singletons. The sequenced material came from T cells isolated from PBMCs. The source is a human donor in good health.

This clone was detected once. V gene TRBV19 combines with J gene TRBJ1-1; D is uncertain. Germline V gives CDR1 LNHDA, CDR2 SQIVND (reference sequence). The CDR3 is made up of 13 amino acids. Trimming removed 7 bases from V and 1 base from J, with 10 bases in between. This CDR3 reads CASTPPGNTEAFF. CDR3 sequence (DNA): TGTGCCAGTACCCCCCCGGGGAACACTGAAGCTTTCTTT.

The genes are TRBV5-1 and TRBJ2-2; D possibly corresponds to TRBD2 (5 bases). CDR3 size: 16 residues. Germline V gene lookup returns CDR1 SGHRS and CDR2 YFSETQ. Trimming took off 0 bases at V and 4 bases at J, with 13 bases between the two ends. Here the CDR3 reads CASSLAVGSATGELFF. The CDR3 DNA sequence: TGCGCCAGCAGCTTGGCCGTGGGGAGCGCCACCGGGGAGCTGTTTTTT.

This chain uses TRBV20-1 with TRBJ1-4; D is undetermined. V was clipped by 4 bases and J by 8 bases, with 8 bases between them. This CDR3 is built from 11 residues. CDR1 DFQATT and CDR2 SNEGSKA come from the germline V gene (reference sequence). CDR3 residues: CSATSGEKLFF. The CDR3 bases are TGCAGTGCTACTAGTGGGGAAAAACTGTTTTTT.

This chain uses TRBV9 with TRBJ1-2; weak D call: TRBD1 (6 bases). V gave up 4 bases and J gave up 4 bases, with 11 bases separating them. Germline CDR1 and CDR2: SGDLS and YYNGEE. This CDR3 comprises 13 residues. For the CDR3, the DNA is TGTGCCAGCAGCCAGGGGTTCGCCTATGGCTACACCTTC. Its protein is CASSQGFAYGYTF.

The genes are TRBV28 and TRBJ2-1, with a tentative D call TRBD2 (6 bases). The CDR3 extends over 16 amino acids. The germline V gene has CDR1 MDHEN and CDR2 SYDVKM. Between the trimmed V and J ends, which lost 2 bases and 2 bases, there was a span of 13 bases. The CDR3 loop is CASSLGGTHAYNEQFF. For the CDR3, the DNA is TGTGCCAGCAGTTTAGGGGGGACTCATGCCTACAATGAGCAGTTCTTC.

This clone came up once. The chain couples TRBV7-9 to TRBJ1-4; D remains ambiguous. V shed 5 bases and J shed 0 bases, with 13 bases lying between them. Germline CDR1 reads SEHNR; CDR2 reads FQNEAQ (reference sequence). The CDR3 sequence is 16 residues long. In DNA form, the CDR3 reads TGTGCCAGCAGCCAAACGACCGGGGCAACTAATGAAAAACTGTTTTTT. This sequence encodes CASSQTTGATNEKLFF.

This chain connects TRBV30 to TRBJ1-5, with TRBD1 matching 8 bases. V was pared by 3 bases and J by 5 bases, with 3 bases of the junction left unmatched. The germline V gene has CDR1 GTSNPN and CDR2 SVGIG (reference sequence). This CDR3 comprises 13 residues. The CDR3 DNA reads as TGTGCCTGGAGCATACAGGGGGATCAGCCCCAGCATTTT. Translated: CAWSIQGDQPQHF.

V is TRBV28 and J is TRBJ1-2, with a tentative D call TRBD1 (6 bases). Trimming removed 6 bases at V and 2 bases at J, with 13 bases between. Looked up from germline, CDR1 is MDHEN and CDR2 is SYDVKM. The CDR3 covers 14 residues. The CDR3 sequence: CASSAEDRNYGYTF. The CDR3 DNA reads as TGTGCCAGCAGCGCCGAGGACAGAAACTATGGCTACACCTTC.

The CDR3 reads CASRRTSGSLSDTQYF. Written as DNA, the CDR3 is TGTGCCAGCAGGCGGACTAGCGGGAGTTTGTCGGATACGCAGTATTTT. The rearrangement links TRBV7-2 to TRBJ2-3, with TRBD2 matching over 13 bases. The germline gives CDR1 SGHTA, CDR2 FQGNSA. CDR3 length: 16 amino acids. V lost 6 bases and J lost 6; bases outside the gene matches: 9.

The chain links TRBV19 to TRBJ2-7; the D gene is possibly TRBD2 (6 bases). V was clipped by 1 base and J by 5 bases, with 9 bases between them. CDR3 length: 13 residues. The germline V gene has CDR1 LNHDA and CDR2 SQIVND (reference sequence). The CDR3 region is CASSIGWEDEQYF. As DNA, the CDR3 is TGTGCCAGTAGTATAGGGTGGGAGGACGAGCAGTACTTC.

This chain's CDR3 is CASSEGREFTEAFF. CDR3 DNA: TGTGCCAGCAGTGAGGGGAGGGAGTTCACTGAAGCTTTCTTT. The chain recombines TRBV6-1 with TRBJ1-1; D is unresolved. Trimming took 3 bases from V and 4 from J, leaving 12 bases between them. Per germline, CDR1 MNHNS and CDR2 SASEGT. This CDR3 has 14 residues.

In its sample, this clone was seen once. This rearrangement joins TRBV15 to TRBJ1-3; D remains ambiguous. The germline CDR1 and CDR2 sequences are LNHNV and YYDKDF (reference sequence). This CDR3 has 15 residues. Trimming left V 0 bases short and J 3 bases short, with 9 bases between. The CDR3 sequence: CATSRDWGDGNTIYF. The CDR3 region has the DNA TGTGCCACCAGCAGAGATTGGGGAGATGGAAACACCATATATTTT.

Here the CDR3 reads CASSRGQGSNNEQFF. Here the CDR3 DNA reads TGCGCCAGCAGCCGAGGACAGGGGTCTAACAATGAGCAGTTCTTC. The chain uses TRBV5-1 and TRBJ2-1; TRBD1 agrees at 9 bases. Germline V CDR1 and CDR2: SGHRS, YFSETQ. With 4 bases clipped from V and 5 bases from J, the junction kept 7 bases outside the gene matches. The CDR3 is 15 residues long.

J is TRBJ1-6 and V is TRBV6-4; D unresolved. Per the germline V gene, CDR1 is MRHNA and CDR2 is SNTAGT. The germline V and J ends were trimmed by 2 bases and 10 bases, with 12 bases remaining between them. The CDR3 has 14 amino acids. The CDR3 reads CASSDRGERSPLHF. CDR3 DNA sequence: TGTGCCAGCAGTGACCGCGGGGAGAGGTCACCCCTCCACTTT.

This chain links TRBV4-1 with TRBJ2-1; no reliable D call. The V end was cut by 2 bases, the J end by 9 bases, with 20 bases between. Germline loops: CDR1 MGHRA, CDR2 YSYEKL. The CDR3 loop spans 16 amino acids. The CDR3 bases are TGCGCCAGCAGCCAAAGCCGAAGCAACCCCCTCGGTGAGCAGTTCTTC. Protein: CASSQSRSNPLGEQFF.

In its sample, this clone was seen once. CDR3 in DNA: TGCGCCAGCACAGATGGGGACAGGGGAGAGACCCAGTACTTC. Amino acids: CASTDGDRGETQYF. The V and J genes are TRBV5-1 and TRBJ2-5; 10 bases fit TRBD1. J gave up 4 bases and V 6 bases, and 6 bases lay outside the gene matches. This CDR3 is 14 amino acids long. Germline-derived CDR1 and CDR2 are SGHRS and YFSETQ.

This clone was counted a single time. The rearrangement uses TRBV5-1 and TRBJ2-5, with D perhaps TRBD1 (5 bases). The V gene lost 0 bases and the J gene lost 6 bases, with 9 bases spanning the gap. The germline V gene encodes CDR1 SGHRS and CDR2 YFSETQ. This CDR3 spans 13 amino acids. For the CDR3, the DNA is TGCGCCAGCAGCTTGGACAGGACGCAGACCCAGTACTTC. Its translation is CASSLDRTQTQYF.

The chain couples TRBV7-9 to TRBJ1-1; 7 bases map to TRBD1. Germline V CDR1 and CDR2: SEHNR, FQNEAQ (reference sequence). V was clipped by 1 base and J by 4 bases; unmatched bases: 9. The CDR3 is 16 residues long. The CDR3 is CASSLVFRRGFTEAFF. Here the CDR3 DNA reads TGTGCCAGCAGCTTAGTTTTTCGCAGGGGGTTCACTGAAGCTTTCTTT.

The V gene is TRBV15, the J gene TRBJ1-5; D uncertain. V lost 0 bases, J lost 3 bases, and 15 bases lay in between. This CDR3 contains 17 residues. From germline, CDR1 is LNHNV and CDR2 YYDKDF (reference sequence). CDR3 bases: TGTGCCACCAGCAGAGATTTCTCGCGGGGATCCAATCAGCCCCAGCATTTT. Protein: CATSRDFSRGSNQPQHF.

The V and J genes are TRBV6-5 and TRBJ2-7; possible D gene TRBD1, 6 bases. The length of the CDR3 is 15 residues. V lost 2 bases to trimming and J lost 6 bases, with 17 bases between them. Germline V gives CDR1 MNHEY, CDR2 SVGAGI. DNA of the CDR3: TGTGCCAGCAGTTACAGTGCAGGGGCCGTACGCGAGCAGTACTTC. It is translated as CASSYSAGAVREQYF.

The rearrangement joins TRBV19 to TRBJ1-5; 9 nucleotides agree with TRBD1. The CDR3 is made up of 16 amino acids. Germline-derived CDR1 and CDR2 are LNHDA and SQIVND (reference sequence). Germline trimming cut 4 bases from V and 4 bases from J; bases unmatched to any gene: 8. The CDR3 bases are TGTGCCAGTAGTACGTACGGACAGGGGATGAATCAGCCCCAGCATTTT. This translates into CASSTYGQGMNQPQHF.

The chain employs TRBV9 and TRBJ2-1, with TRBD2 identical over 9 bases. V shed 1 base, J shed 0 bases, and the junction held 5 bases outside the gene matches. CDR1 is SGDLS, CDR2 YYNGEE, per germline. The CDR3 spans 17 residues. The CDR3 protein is CASSVRLTSGSYNEQFF. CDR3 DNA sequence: TGTGCCAGCAGCGTACGCCTGACTAGCGGCTCCTACAATGAGCAGTTCTTC.

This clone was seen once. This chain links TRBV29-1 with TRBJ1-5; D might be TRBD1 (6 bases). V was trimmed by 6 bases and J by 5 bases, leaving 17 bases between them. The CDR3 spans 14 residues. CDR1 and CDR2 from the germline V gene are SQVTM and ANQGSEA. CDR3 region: CSVIQGGRDQPQHF. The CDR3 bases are TGCAGCGTGATACAGGGCGGTAGGGATCAGCCCCAGCATTTT.

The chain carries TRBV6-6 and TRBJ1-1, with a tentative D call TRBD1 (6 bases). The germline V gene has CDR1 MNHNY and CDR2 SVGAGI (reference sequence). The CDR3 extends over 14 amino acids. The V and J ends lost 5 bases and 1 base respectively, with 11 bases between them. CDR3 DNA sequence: TGTGCCAGCAGTCAGAGACAGGCGAACACTGAAGCTTTCTTT. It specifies CASSQRQANTEAFF.

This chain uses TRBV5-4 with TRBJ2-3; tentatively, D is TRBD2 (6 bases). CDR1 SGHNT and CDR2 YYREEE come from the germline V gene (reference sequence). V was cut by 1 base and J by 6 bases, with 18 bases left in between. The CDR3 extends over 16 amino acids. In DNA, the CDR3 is TGTGCCAGCAGCTTGTCTTCTAGTCGTGGGGGGGATACGCAGTATTTT. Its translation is CASSLSSSRGGDTQYF.

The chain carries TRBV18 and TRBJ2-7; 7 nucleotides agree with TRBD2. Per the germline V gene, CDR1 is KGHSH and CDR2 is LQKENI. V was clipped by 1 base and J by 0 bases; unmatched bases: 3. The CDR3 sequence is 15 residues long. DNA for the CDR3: TGTGCCAGCTCACCACAGGGAGGGTCCTCCTACGAGCAGTACTTC. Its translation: CASSPQGGSSYEQYF. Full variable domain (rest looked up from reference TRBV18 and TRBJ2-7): NAGVMQNPRHLVRRRGQEARLRCSPMKGHSHVYWYRQLPEEGLKFMVYLQKENIIDESGMPKERFSAEFPKEGPSILRIQQVVRGDSAAYFCASSPQGGSSYEQYFGPGTRLTVT.

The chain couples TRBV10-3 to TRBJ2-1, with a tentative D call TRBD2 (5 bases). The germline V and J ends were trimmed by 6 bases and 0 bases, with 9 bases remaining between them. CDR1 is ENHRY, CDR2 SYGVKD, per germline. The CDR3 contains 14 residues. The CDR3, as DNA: TGTGCCATCAGGGACTTTAGCTCCTACAATGAGCAGTTCTTC. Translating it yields CAIRDFSSYNEQFF.